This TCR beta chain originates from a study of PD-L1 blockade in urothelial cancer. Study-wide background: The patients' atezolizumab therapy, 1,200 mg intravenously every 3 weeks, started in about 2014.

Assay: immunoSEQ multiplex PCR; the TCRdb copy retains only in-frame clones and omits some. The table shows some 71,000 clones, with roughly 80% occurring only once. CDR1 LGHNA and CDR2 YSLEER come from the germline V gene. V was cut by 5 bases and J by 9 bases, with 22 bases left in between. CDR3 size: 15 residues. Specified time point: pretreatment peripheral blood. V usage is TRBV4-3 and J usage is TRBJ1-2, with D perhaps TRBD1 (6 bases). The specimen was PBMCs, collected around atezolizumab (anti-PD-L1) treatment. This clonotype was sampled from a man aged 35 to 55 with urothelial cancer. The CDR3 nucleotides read TGCGCCAGCAGCGAGAGCGGGGGCGATGTGGTCCGCTACACCTTC. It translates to CASSESGGDVVRYTF.